The 21 T cell receptor beta chains listed next were all sequenced from one sample in a study of technical replicates of blood from a handful of donors. The method was immunoSEQ multiplex PCR; TCRdb's version includes in-frame clones alone and lacks a portion of them. The table lists 75,000 to 100,000 clones, just under 95% of them singletons, with approximately 0.24% in the top ten. The sample consisted of T cells isolated from PBMCs. The receptors originated from a human donor in good health.

The V and J genes are TRBV18 and TRBJ1-1; D unclear. V shed 3 bases and J shed 0 bases, with 11 bases lying between them. Germline CDR1 reads KGHSH; CDR2 reads LQKENI. The CDR3 extends over 15 amino acids. In DNA, the CDR3 is TGTGCCAGCTCACCCCCTCTCGGGATGAACACTGAAGCTTTCTTT. Translation: CASSPPLGMNTEAFF.

The chain is built from TRBV27 and TRBJ1-1; TRBD1 might be the D (6 bases). Trimming took 0 bases from V and 1 from J, leaving 15 bases between them. CDR1 and CDR2 from the germline V gene are MNHEY and SMNVEV (reference sequence). This CDR3 has 17 amino acids. CDR3 protein: CASSLSRTALGNTEAFF. CDR3 nucleotides: TGTGCCAGCAGTTTATCGCGGACAGCTCTTGGGAACACTGAAGCTTTCTTT.

This CDR3 reads CASSPRQSSGNTIYF. The CDR3 DNA reads as TGTGCCAGCAGCCCTAGGCAATCCTCTGGAAACACCATATATTTT. The chain recombines TRBV5-6 with TRBJ1-3; D is uncertain. CDR1 is SGHDT and CDR2 is YYEEEE in the germline V gene. This CDR3 has 15 residues. V was clipped by 4 bases and J by 0 bases, with 11 bases between them.

This clone was observed once. The CDR3 protein is CASSTRDRVGGYTF. CDR3 in DNA: TGTGCCAGTAGTACCCGTGACAGGGTGGGGGGCTACACCTTC. This chain connects TRBV19 to TRBJ1-2; 7 bases line up with TRBD1. The CDR3 length is 14 residues. J was trimmed by 8 bases and V by 4 bases; bases with no gene match: 10. Per the germline V gene, CDR1 is LNHDA and CDR2 is SQIVND (reference sequence).

The chain has TRBV25-1 and TRBJ2-5, with 8 positions matching TRBD1. In germline, CDR1 is MGHDK, CDR2 SYGVNS. The CDR3 totals 13 residues. V lost 6 bases to trimming and J lost 4 bases; unmatched junction nucleotides: 4. The CDR3 loop reads CASRTGTGETQYF. CDR3 DNA: TGTGCCAGCAGAACCGGGACAGGAGAGACCCAGTACTTC.

The V gene is TRBV19, the J gene TRBJ1-6, with a weak D call TRBD1 (6 bases). Germline V gene data show CDR1 as LNHDA and CDR2 as SQIVND (reference sequence). The CDR3 is 16 residues long. V lost 5 bases and J 1 base, leaving 12 bases between the germline ends. The CDR3 DNA reads as TGTGCCAGTAGTGCCGACAGGTTTTCCTATAATTCACCCCTCCACTTT. Protein sequence: CASSADRFSYNSPLHF.

The chain carries TRBV27 and TRBJ2-7; 7 positions match TRBD2. Unmatched junction bases numbered 5, after V lost 3 bases and J lost 3 bases. This CDR3 contains 14 residues. The germline V gene encodes CDR1 MNHEY and CDR2 SMNVEV (reference sequence). The CDR3 spells CASSLSREGYEQYF. CDR3 nucleotides: TGTGCCAGCAGTTTGTCCAGGGAGGGCTACGAGCAGTACTTC.

This clone was found once. V and J are TRBV2 and TRBJ2-7; TRBD1 matches 7 bases. Germline V gene lookup returns CDR1 SNHLY and CDR2 FYNNEI. This CDR3 has 18 residues. The ends lost 3 bases at V and 0 bases at J; junction bases unmatched: 14. The CDR3 spells CASSEGLNRDRSSYEQYF. CDR3 DNA: TGTGCCAGCAGTGAGGGGTTGAACCGGGACAGAAGCTCCTACGAGCAGTACTTC.

This chain uses TRBV29-1 with TRBJ1-2, with D tentatively TRBD1 (5 bases). The germline V gene has CDR1 SQVTM and CDR2 ANQGSEA. Between the trimmed V and J ends, which lost 2 bases and 3 bases, there was a span of 13 bases. The CDR3 is 14 amino acids. The CDR3 DNA sequence: TGCAGCGTTGAAATAGGACGCAGGGACTATGGCTACACCTTC. Amino acid sequence: CSVEIGRRDYGYTF.

This chain joins TRBV7-9 and TRBJ2-1; possible D gene TRBD1, 6 bases. The CDR3 runs to 15 residues. CDR1 is SEHNR, CDR2 FQNEAQ, per germline (reference sequence). V was trimmed by 5 bases and J by 5 bases, leaving 16 bases between them. The CDR3 DNA is TGTGCCAGCAGCCCTAGGGACACCTGGAACAATGAGCAGTTCTTC. It translates to CASSPRDTWNNEQFF. Filled out from reference TRBV7-9 and TRBJ2-1, the complete variable domain reads DTGVSQNPRHKITKRGQNVTFRCDPISEHNRLYWYRQTLGQGPEFLTYFQNEAQLEKSRLLSDRFSAERPKGSFSTLEIQRTEQGDSAMYLCASSPRDTWNNEQFFGPGTRLTVL.

V usage is TRBV5-4 and J usage is TRBJ2-1, with D perhaps matching TRBD2 (6 bases). CDR1 is SGHNT and CDR2 is YYREEE in the germline V gene (reference sequence). V lost 7 bases and J 5 bases, leaving 19 bases between the germline ends. This CDR3 comprises 15 residues. The CDR3 nucleotides are TGTGCCAGCCAGTGGGAGGCGGACTTAGACAATGAGCAGTTCTTC. This gives the protein CASQWEADLDNEQFF. Based on the CDR3 plus reference TRBV5-4 and TRBJ2-1, the full variable domain is ETGVTQSPTHLIKTRGQQVTLRCSSQSGHNTVSWYQQALGQGPQFIFQYYREEENGRGNFPPRFSGLQFPNYSSELNVNALELDDSALYLCASQWEADLDNEQFFGPGTRLTVL.

The J gene is TRBJ2-7, the V gene TRBV2; 11 bases align to TRBD2. The CDR3 length is 15 residues. J lost 3 bases, V lost 11 bases, and 12 bases had no gene match. Germline lookup yields CDR1 SNHLY and CDR2 FYNNEI. The CDR3 bases are TGTGCCGTCAGAACCGGGACTAGCGGAGTCTACGAGCAGTACTTC. Translating gives CAVRTGTSGVYEQYF.

The sample holds one count of this clone. The chain couples TRBV11-2 to TRBJ2-7, with 12 positions matching TRBD2. The CDR3 is 15 amino acids. J lost 6 bases, V lost 5 bases, and 8 bases had no gene match. Germline assignment: CDR1 SGHAT and CDR2 FQNNGV. The CDR3 region is CASSPSGGAWVEQYF. In DNA form, the CDR3 reads TGTGCCAGCAGCCCTAGCGGGGGGGCCTGGGTCGAGCAGTACTTC.

V is TRBV2 and J is TRBJ2-3; 7 bases fit TRBD1. The length of the CDR3 is 15 residues. Germline V gene data show CDR1 as SNHLY and CDR2 as FYNNEI. V lost 2 bases to trimming and J lost 6 bases; unmatched junction nucleotides: 8. The DNA of the CDR3 is TGTGCCAGCAGTGAAACAAGACAGGGTTTGGATACGCAGTATTTT. This translates into CASSETRQGLDTQYF.

The J gene is TRBJ1-2, the V gene TRBV4-2, with TRBD1 identical over 8 bases. This CDR3 spans 18 amino acids. CDR1 and CDR2 from the germline V gene are LGHNA and YNFKEQ. V dropped 2 bases and J dropped 4; count of bases not matched to a gene: 15. Here the CDR3 DNA reads TGTGCCAGCAGCCAAACCCATCGGGACAGGTCCCCTGGCTATGGCTACACCTTC. It translates to CASSQTHRDRSPGYGYTF.

The J gene is TRBJ1-1, the V gene TRBV5-1; D is possibly TRBD1 (6 bases). The V gene lost 4 bases and the J gene lost 5 bases, with 15 bases spanning the gap. Germline lookup yields CDR1 SGHRS and CDR2 YFSETQ. The CDR3 runs 14 residues. The CDR3 DNA sequence: TGCGCCAGCAGCCCCACAGGGAGAGGGACTGAAGCTTTCTTT. It codes for CASSPTGRGTEAFF.

The chain couples TRBV4-2 to TRBJ2-7, with D possibly matching TRBD2 (5 bases). Germline V lookup: CDR1 LGHNA, CDR2 YNFKEQ. V lost 6 bases, J lost 0 bases, and 12 bases lay in between. The CDR3 has 14 amino acids. The CDR3, as DNA: TGTGCCAGCAGTCTCAGCGGAAGCTCCTACGAGCAGTACTTC. This sequence encodes CASSLSGSSYEQYF.

The V call is TRBV7-9, the J call TRBJ1-1, with D possibly TRBD1 on 5 matching bases. The CDR3 sequence is 14 residues long. V lost 4 bases to trimming and J lost 2 bases, with 11 bases between them. The V gene's germline CDR1 is SEHNR and CDR2 FQNEAQ (reference sequence). The CDR3 spells CASSSSQVNTEAFF. The CDR3 DNA reads TGTGCCAGCAGCTCGTCACAGGTAAACACTGAAGCTTTCTTT.

The chain employs TRBV15 and TRBJ2-1; the D gene is possibly TRBD1 (6 bases). CDR1 is LNHNV, CDR2 YYDKDF, per germline (reference sequence). This CDR3 spans 15 amino acids. V gave up 0 bases and J gave up 5 bases, with 11 bases separating them. The CDR3 sequence: CATSRDFRQDNEQFF. The DNA of the CDR3 is TGTGCCACCAGCAGAGATTTTCGACAGGACAATGAGCAGTTCTTC.

The rearrangement uses TRBV12-5 and TRBJ2-5; TRBD1 matches at 8 bases. J was trimmed by 3 bases and V by 0 bases; bases with no gene match: 12. Germline-derived CDR1 and CDR2 are LGHNT and FRNRAP. The CDR3 loop spans 18 amino acids. For the CDR3, the DNA is TGTGCTAGTGGTTTGGTACCGACAGGGGCATATTCAGAAGAGACCCAGTACTTC. Amino acid sequence: CASGLVPTGAYSEETQYF.

In this sample, this clone turned up once. The chain joins TRBV27 to TRBJ2-7; 8 bases align to TRBD2. The CDR3 is 14 residues long. The V gene's germline CDR1 is MNHEY and CDR2 SMNVEV (reference sequence). V was pared by 3 bases and J by 7 bases, with 8 bases of the junction left unmatched. CDR3 bases: TGTGCCAGCAGTTTGAGGGCGGGGGGAATAGAGCAGTACTTC. It translates to CASSLRAGGIEQYF.